The 14 T cell receptor beta chains below come from one sample, sequenced in a study of cytomegalovirus exposure and HLA in healthy donors. Primers for the PCR totalled 60 Vbeta and 13 Jbeta. Repertoires were generated with immunoSEQ multiplex PCR, while TCRdb's copy carries only in-frame clones and drops some. The data hold 65,000 to 85,000 clones, with approximately 70% observed a single time. Sequencing was carried out using PBMCs. Source of these receptors: a male donor in good health and CMV-seropositive.

V usage is TRBV4-1 and J usage is TRBJ1-2, with TRBD1 as a possible D gene (6 bases). Trimming shortened V by 5 bases and J by 0 bases, and 13 bases separated the two germline ends. Germline lookup yields CDR1 MGHRA and CDR2 YSYEKL. The CDR3 covers 15 residues. The CDR3 is CASSAGTRANYGYTF. Written as DNA, the CDR3 is TGCGCCAGCAGCGCCGGGACAAGAGCTAACTATGGCTACACCTTC.

V gene TRBV5-1 combines with J gene TRBJ2-5, with 7 bases that match TRBD2. The length of the CDR3 is 14 residues. In germline, CDR1 is SGHRS, CDR2 YFSETQ. V was clipped by 4 bases and J by 5 bases; unmatched bases: 8. The CDR3, as DNA: TGCGCCAGCAGCGGGAGCGGGATGGGGGAGACCCAGTACTTC. Its translation: CASSGSGMGETQYF.

The V gene is TRBV6-5, the J gene TRBJ2-7, with D perhaps TRBD2 (5 bases). V lost 5 bases to trimming and J lost 0 bases, with 11 bases between them. This CDR3 comprises 14 residues. The germline V gene encodes CDR1 MNHEY and CDR2 SVGAGI. The CDR3 DNA is TGTGCCAGCAGTGGAAGTCGGGGCTCCTACGAGCAGTACTTC. Encoded protein: CASSGSRGSYEQYF.

This chain joins TRBV2 and TRBJ2-5, with 12 bases aligning to TRBD1. The J call may be incorrect, as the DNA end agrees better with TRBJ2-7. The CDR3 totals 15 residues. Germline V gene lookup returns CDR1 SNHLY and CDR2 FYNNEI. The CDR3 here is CASRLVPGQGAEQYF. The CDR3 nucleotides are TGTGCCAGCAGACTAGTCCCGGGACAGGGGGCCGAGCAGTACTTC.

V and J are TRBV27 and TRBJ2-1; D gene uncertain. The CDR3 sequence is 14 residues long. V gave up 2 bases and J gave up 4 bases, with 9 bases separating them. The germline CDR1 and CDR2 sequences are MNHEY and SMNVEV (reference sequence). CDR3 region: CASSLNMQYNEQFF. The CDR3 region has the DNA TGTGCCAGCAGTTTAAATATGCAGTACAATGAGCAGTTCTTC.

The chain uses TRBV15 and TRBJ2-5; TRBD1 might be the D (6 bases). Germline CDR1 is LNHNV and CDR2 is YYDKDF (reference sequence). Trimming shortened V by 5 bases and J by 2 bases, and 30 bases separated the two germline ends. The CDR3 is 20 residues long. The CDR3 spells CATSRVGAFAFLPLQETQYF. The CDR3, as DNA: TGTGCCACCAGCCGTGTGGGGGCATTCGCCTTTCTTCCTTTACAAGAGACCCAGTACTTC.

V gene TRBV2 combines with J gene TRBJ2-7, with 7 nucleotides matching TRBD1. After removal of 1 base from V and 2 bases from J, the junction contained 2 bases not matched to a gene. From germline, CDR1 is SNHLY and CDR2 FYNNEI. The CDR3 runs to 14 residues. The CDR3 here is CASSEGDRTYEQYF. The CDR3 DNA is TGTGCCAGCAGTGAAGGGGACAGAACCTACGAGCAGTACTTC.

This clone was seen more than once but under ten times. This sequence joins TRBV7-2 and TRBJ2-7, with 9 nucleotides matching TRBD1. The ends lost 5 bases at V and 5 bases at J; junction bases unmatched: 10. The CDR3 loop spans 15 amino acids. CDR1 and CDR2 (germline): SGHTA, FQGNSA. In DNA, the CDR3 is TGTGCCAGCAGCCCCCGGACAGGGGTAAACGACGAGCAGTACTTC. It translates to CASSPRTGVNDEQYF. Combining the CDR3 with reference TRBV7-2 and TRBJ2-7 gives the whole variable domain GAGVSQSPSNKVTEKGKDVELRCDPISGHTALYWYRQSLGQGLEFLIYFQGNSAPDKSGLPSDRFSAERTGGSVSTLTIQRTQQEDSAVYLCASSPRTGVNDEQYFGPGTRLTVT.

The rearrangement links TRBV5-1 to TRBJ2-1; tentatively, D is TRBD1 (6 bases). Germline CDR1 reads SGHRS; CDR2 reads YFSETQ. The CDR3 is 15 residues long. The V gene lost 2 bases and the J gene lost 7 bases, with 16 bases spanning the gap. CDR3 in amino acids: CASSLDRLGINEQFF. The CDR3 DNA reads TGCGCCAGCAGCTTAGACAGGCTGGGGATTAATGAGCAGTTCTTC.

The V and J genes are TRBV5-1 and TRBJ2-5, with 8 bases lining up with TRBD2. The CDR3 sequence is 14 residues long. Germline V gene sequence: CDR1 SGHRS, CDR2 YFSETQ. Trimming cost V 1 base and J 5 bases; bases outside gene matches: 4. CDR3: CASSLREGEETQYF. The CDR3 DNA sequence: TGCGCCAGCAGCTTGCGGGAGGGGGAGGAGACCCAGTACTTC.

CDR3 DNA sequence: TGTGCCAGCAGTGGCTCCGGGACAGGGCCATCTCGTGAGCAGTTCTTC. Its translation is CASSGSGTGPSREQFF. This chain joins TRBV7-9 and TRBJ2-1; 9 nucleotides match TRBD1. This CDR3 is 16 amino acids long. V shed 6 bases, J shed 9 bases, and the junction held 15 bases outside the gene matches. Germline lookup yields CDR1 SEHNR and CDR2 FQNEAQ (reference sequence).

The V gene is TRBV5-1, the J gene TRBJ2-1; 8 positions match TRBD2. From germline, CDR1 is SGHRS and CDR2 YFSETQ. The V segment lost 3 bases and the J segment 7 bases; nucleotides outside the gene matches: 9. The CDR3 consists of 15 residues. CDR3 protein: CASSSLAGPENEQFF. The DNA of the CDR3 is TGCGCCAGCAGCTCCCTAGCGGGTCCAGAGAATGAGCAGTTCTTC. Variable domain in full (rest from reference TRBV5-1 and TRBJ2-1): KAGVTQTPRYLIKTRGQQVTLSCSPISGHRSVSWYQQTPGQGLQFLFEYFSETQRNKGNFPGRFSGRQFSNSRSEMNVSTLELGDSALYLCASSSLAGPENEQFFGPGTRLTVL.

The gene calls are TRBV4-2 and TRBJ1-5; D uncertain. The germline CDR1 and CDR2 sequences are LGHNA and YNFKEQ. Trimming took 0 bases from V and 9 from J, leaving 18 bases between them. The CDR3 length is 16 residues. The CDR3 spells CASSQDQRPSVGPQHF. Here the CDR3 DNA reads TGTGCCAGCAGCCAAGATCAACGGCCCAGCGTTGGGCCCCAGCATTTT.

The chain recombines TRBV6-1 with TRBJ1-6; 9 nucleotides match TRBD1. After removal of 0 bases from V and 10 bases from J, the junction contained 4 bases not matched to a gene. The CDR3 consists of 15 residues. The germline CDR1 and CDR2 sequences are MNHNS and SASEGT. This CDR3 is CASSEAGQGGSPLHF. CDR3 in DNA: TGTGCCAGCAGTGAAGCGGGACAGGGTGGCTCACCCCTCCACTTT.